A single sample is the source of the 28 T cell receptor beta chains below, sequenced in a study of glioma-infiltrating T cells after dendritic cell vaccination. Method: immunoSEQ multiplex PCR; TCRdb's copy keeps in-frame clones and lacks some. The sample records about 21,000 clones, approximately 79% being singletons. The input for sequencing was blood, taken before dendritic cell vaccination. The receptors derive from a human donor with glioblastoma.

The chain is built from TRBV15 and TRBJ1-4; D remains unclear. Germline CDR1 and CDR2: LNHNV and YYDKDF (reference sequence). The V gene lost 2 bases and the J gene lost 9 bases, with 7 bases spanning the gap. CDR3 length: 12 residues. In DNA form, the CDR3 reads TGTGCCACCAGCAGACCCCTCCAAAAACTGTTTTTT. Amino acid sequence: CATSRPLQKLFF.

This sequence joins TRBV30 and TRBJ2-3; TRBD1 aligns across 8 bases. With V trimmed by 3 bases and J by 1 base, 12 bases remained unmatched. The CDR3 consists of 17 residues. The germline gives CDR1 GTSNPN, CDR2 SVGIG (reference sequence). The chain's CDR3 is CAWRRTGNQGRTDTQYF. As DNA, the CDR3 is TGTGCCTGGAGGAGGACAGGGAATCAGGGGCGCACAGATACGCAGTATTTT.

The chain is built from TRBV30 and TRBJ2-1; TRBD2 is a possible D gene (6 bases). This CDR3 contains 16 residues. Germline V gene lookup returns CDR1 GTSNPN and CDR2 SVGIG (reference sequence). With 8 bases removed from V and 6 bases from J, the gap between germline ends came to 26 bases. This CDR3 is CARGTDSSWSGNEQFF. CDR3 bases: TGTGCCCGAGGGACTGATTCCAGCTGGTCGGGCAATGAGCAGTTCTTC.

The V call is TRBV30, the J call TRBJ2-4; TRBD2 agrees at 7 bases. Germline-derived CDR1 and CDR2 are GTSNPN and SVGIG (reference sequence). The CDR3 length is 15 residues. V was clipped by 0 bases and J by 7 bases; unmatched bases: 9. The CDR3 spells CAWSVLGGVGNIQYF. The DNA of the CDR3 is TGTGCCTGGAGTGTACTTGGGGGGGTGGGCAACATTCAGTACTTC.

The J gene is TRBJ2-6, the V gene TRBV7-6; D perhaps matches TRBD2 (6 bases). The CDR3 is made up of 18 amino acids. From germline, CDR1 is SGHVS and CDR2 FNYEAQ. V dropped 5 bases and J dropped 1 base, with 18 bases sitting between them. CDR3 residues: CASSPEKTRASGANVLTF. The CDR3 region has the DNA TGTGCCAGCAGCCCCGAGAAGACTAGGGCATCTGGGGCCAACGTCCTGACTTTC.

Worth noting for this clone: The same CDR3 is also encoded by other DNA sequences in this sample. This rearrangement joins TRBV5-1 to TRBJ2-7; the D is unclear. Germline CDR1 SGHRS, CDR2 YFSETQ. The CDR3 totals 15 residues. The germline V and J ends were trimmed by 0 bases and 4 bases, with 14 bases remaining between them. In nucleotides, the CDR3 is TGCGCCAGCAGCTTGGATCCCCCCTCGAGATACGAGCAGTACTTC. Encoded protein: CASSLDPPSRYEQYF.

This clone is termed medium-sized. V is TRBV7-9 and J is TRBJ1-1, with D possibly TRBD1 on 5 matching bases. The CDR3 totals 12 residues. Trimming cost V 7 bases and J 11 bases, with 17 bases left between them. Germline CDR1 is SEHNR and CDR2 is FQNEAQ (reference sequence). CDR3: CASTLLQGKAFF. As DNA, the CDR3 is TGTGCCAGCACCCTACTCCAGGGTAAGGCTTTCTTT.

The chain links TRBV7-2 to TRBJ1-2, with TRBD1 identical over 12 bases. The CDR3 is 14 residues long. The trim removed 5 bases at V and 8 bases at J, leaving 6 bases unmatched. Germline V lookup: CDR1 SGHTA, CDR2 FQGNSA. Here the CDR3 reads CASSPGQGARGYTF. The CDR3 nucleotides are TGTGCCAGCAGCCCGGGACAGGGGGCGCGCGGCTACACCTTC.

The J gene is TRBJ2-2, the V gene TRBV28, with 7 bases matching TRBD2. The CDR3 has 13 residues. Germline V lookup: CDR1 MDHEN, CDR2 SYDVKM. V was pared by 7 bases and J by 4 bases, with 3 bases of the junction left unmatched. This CDR3 reads CASMTGGTGELFF. CDR3 nucleotides: TGTGCCAGCATGACGGGGGGCACCGGGGAGCTGTTTTTT.

The CDR3 region is CASSLKTGDHEQYF. The DNA of the CDR3 is TGTGCCAGCAGCTTAAAGACAGGGGACCACGAGCAGTACTTC. The rearrangement links TRBV7-2 to TRBJ2-7, with 8 bases fitting TRBD1. The trim removed 2 bases at V and 5 bases at J, leaving 5 bases unmatched. Germline CDR1 SGHTA, CDR2 FQGNSA. This CDR3 region has 14 residues.

This clone was observed a single time. V gene TRBV5-1 combines with J gene TRBJ2-3; 8 bases agree with TRBD1. Germline V CDR1 and CDR2: SGHRS, YFSETQ. V shed 4 bases, J shed 4 bases, and the junction held 11 bases outside the gene matches. There are 16 residues in the CDR3. For the CDR3, the DNA is TGCGCCAGCAGCCCACAGCAGGGGGCGGCGGCAGATACGCAGTATTTT. Amino acid sequence: CASSPQQGAAADTQYF.

The J gene is TRBJ2-7, the V gene TRBV7-3; TRBD2 agrees at 7 bases. The CDR3 has 15 residues. Losses at the gene ends were 4 bases for V and 4 bases for J; bases not matched to a gene: 10. Germline loops: CDR1 SGHTA, CDR2 FQGTGA. CDR3: CASSSLPGGGYEQYF. The CDR3 region has the DNA TGTGCCAGCAGCTCCCTGCCGGGAGGAGGGTACGAGCAGTACTTC. Full variable domain (outside the CDR3, taken from reference TRBV7-3 and TRBJ2-7): GAGVSQTPSNKVTEKGKYVELRCDPISGHTALYWYRQSLGQGPEFLIYFQGTGAADDSGLPNDRFFAVRPEGSVSTLKIQRTERGDSAVYLCASSSLPGGGYEQYFGPGTRLTVT.

The rearrangement links TRBV19 to TRBJ2-1; 13 positions agree with TRBD2. The germline gives CDR1 LNHDA, CDR2 SQIVND (reference sequence). The CDR3 totals 18 residues. V lost 3 bases to trimming and J lost 4 bases; unmatched junction nucleotides: 9. The DNA for the CDR3 is TGTGCCAGTAGTATCCTATCACTAGCGGGAGGGCAATACAATGAGCAGTTCTTC. It encodes CASSILSLAGGQYNEQFF.

V usage is TRBV6-6 and J usage is TRBJ2-3; D remains unclear. The CDR3 is made up of 13 amino acids. CDR1 is MNHNY, CDR2 SVGAGI, per germline (reference sequence). V lost 5 bases and J lost 3, with 9 bases in between. The CDR3 DNA reads as TGTGCCAGCAGTCTAGTCCGGACAGATACGCAGTATTTT. It is translated as CASSLVRTDTQYF.

The chain is built from TRBV7-3 and TRBJ1-1; 8 bases are shared with TRBD1. Germline CDR1 is SGHTA and CDR2 is FQGTGA. The CDR3 extends over 16 amino acids. After removal of 0 bases from V and 1 base from J, the junction contained 4 bases not matched to a gene. This CDR3 reads CASSLTSTGGNTEAFF. The CDR3 nucleotides are TGTGCCAGCAGCTTAACAAGTACAGGGGGGAACACTGAAGCTTTCTTT.

The J gene is TRBJ2-6, the V gene TRBV6-1; D not resolved. The CDR3 runs to 15 residues. Germline V CDR1 and CDR2: MNHNS, SASEGT. The ends were cut back, 2 bases at V and 1 base at J, with 6 bases in the middle. This chain's CDR3 is CASSEFHSGANVLTF. Written as DNA, the CDR3 is TGTGCCAGCAGTGAATTCCATTCTGGGGCCAACGTCCTGACTTTC.

This clone occurred a few times. The J gene is TRBJ2-7, the V gene TRBV27, with a tentative D call TRBD1 (6 bases). Germline CDR1 is MNHEY and CDR2 is SMNVEV (reference sequence). The CDR3 is made up of 15 amino acids. V lost 2 bases, J lost 0 bases, and 11 bases lay in between. CDR3 sequence: CASSLAQGPSYEQYF. The DNA of the CDR3 is TGTGCCAGCAGTTTAGCACAGGGCCCCTCCTACGAGCAGTACTTC.

This chain uses TRBV7-2 with TRBJ2-4, with 9 bases that match TRBD2. Trimming took 0 bases from V and 4 from J; bases not matched to a gene: 4. The CDR3 sequence is 16 residues long. Germline CDR1 is SGHTA and CDR2 is FQGNSA. The DNA for the CDR3 is TGTGCCAGCAGCTTAGCGCCTACTAGCGGGAAAAACATTCAGTACTTC. Translated: CASSLAPTSGKNIQYF.

This chain joins TRBV29-1 and TRBJ2-3, with D maybe TRBD1 (6 bases). Trimming stripped 2 bases from V and 3 bases from J, with 12 bases between. Per the germline V gene, CDR1 is SQVTM and CDR2 is ANQGSEA. The CDR3 consists of 14 residues. DNA for the CDR3: TGCAGCGTTGAATGGGGGCGAGGTACAGATACGCAGTATTTT. It specifies CSVEWGRGTDTQYF.

This clone was counted a few times. This chain joins TRBV25-1 and TRBJ1-5; the D gene is possibly TRBD1 (5 bases). The germline gives CDR1 MGHDK, CDR2 SYGVNS. V was cut by 2 bases and J by 5 bases, with 7 bases left in between. The CDR3 has 13 residues. The CDR3 nucleotides are TGTGCCAGCAGTGAACGGGGGTATCAGCCCCAGCATTTT. It translates to CASSERGYQPQHF.

V and J are TRBV7-2 and TRBJ2-3; D call uncertain. Germline-derived CDR1 and CDR2 are SGHTA and FQGNSA. V lost 5 bases and J 5 bases, leaving 14 bases between the germline ends. The CDR3 covers 14 residues. The CDR3 sequence: CASSHSTLIDTQYF. The CDR3 DNA reads as TGTGCCAGCAGCCACTCGACTTTGATAGATACGCAGTATTTT.

This clone was recorded a few times. As DNA, the CDR3 is TGTGCCAGCAGCTTCCGGGACAGGGGTATGAGTCAGCCCCAGCATTTT. This encodes CASSFRDRGMSQPQHF. The genes are TRBV5-4 and TRBJ1-5; 10 bases fit TRBD1. There are 16 residues in the CDR3. V shed 2 bases and J 6 bases; nucleotides not matched to a gene: 8. Germline V gene sequence: CDR1 SGHNT, CDR2 YYREEE (reference sequence).

This clone showed up just once. The chain uses TRBV9 and TRBJ2-3; 7 nucleotides line up with TRBD2. The CDR3 spans 18 residues. Germline V gene lookup returns CDR1 SGDLS and CDR2 YYNGEE. The J segment lost 1 base and the V segment lost 3 bases, leaving 14 bases of the junction unmatched. The DNA for the CDR3 is TGTGCCAGCAGCGAGCCACCGGGAAGTGGGGGGGGCACAGATACGCAGTATTTT. Its translation: CASSEPPGSGGGTDTQYF.

The V call is TRBV5-1, the J call TRBJ2-1; 9 positions match TRBD2. Germline V gene sequence: CDR1 SGHRS, CDR2 YFSETQ. V lost 0 bases, J lost 10 bases, and 8 bases stayed unmatched. There are 15 residues in the CDR3. CDR3 sequence: CASSLGLAGRGEQFF. The CDR3, as DNA: TGCGCCAGCAGCTTGGGTCTAGCGGGGAGGGGGGAGCAGTTCTTC. The entire variable domain, with the rest obtained from reference TRBV5-1 and TRBJ2-1, is as follows: KAGVTQTPRYLIKTRGQQVTLSCSPISGHRSVSWYQQTPGQGLQFLFEYFSETQRNKGNFPGRFSGRQFSNSRSEMNVSTLELGDSALYLCASSLGLAGRGEQFFGPGTRLTVL.

There are a few counts of this clone. The chain employs TRBV5-4 and TRBJ2-2; 9 bases align to TRBD1. Germline V gives CDR1 SGHNT, CDR2 YYREEE (reference sequence). The trim removed 4 bases at V and 6 bases at J, leaving 4 bases unmatched. CDR3 size: 14 residues. The CDR3 DNA sequence: TGTGCCAGCAGCCGGGACAGGGTGGCCGGGGAGCTGTTTTTT. Translated: CASSRDRVAGELFF.

This clone is a singleton in its sample. The chain links TRBV10-2 to TRBJ2-3; the match to TRBD2 covers 10 bases. The CDR3 totals 17 residues. With V trimmed by 8 bases and J by 5 bases, 16 bases remained unmatched. In germline, CDR1 is WSHSY, CDR2 SAAADI. CDR3 DNA sequence: TGCGCCAGCGGCGCTTGGGGGAGCGGGAGGGGAGTAGATACGCAGTATTTT. This codes for CASGAWGSGRGVDTQYF.

The J gene is TRBJ2-5, the V gene TRBV30, with 11 bases that match TRBD1. CDR3 length: 15 residues. Trimming at V came to 4 bases and at J to 5 bases, leaving 9 bases not matched to a gene. The V gene's germline CDR1 is GTSNPN and CDR2 SVGIG (reference sequence). The CDR3 region is CAWTTWGQGGETQYF. The CDR3 region has the DNA TGTGCCTGGACCACGTGGGGACAGGGGGGCGAGACCCAGTACTTC.

In this sample, this clone turned up once. The chain recombines TRBV6-5 with TRBJ2-1; tentative D call: TRBD1 (5 bases). V was cut by 0 bases and J by 8 bases, with 11 bases left in between. Germline V CDR1 and CDR2: MNHEY, SVGAGI. There are 14 residues in the CDR3. CDR3 region: CASSYSAGNDEQFF. The DNA for the CDR3 is TGTGCCAGCAGTTACTCGGCAGGGAACGATGAGCAGTTCTTC.